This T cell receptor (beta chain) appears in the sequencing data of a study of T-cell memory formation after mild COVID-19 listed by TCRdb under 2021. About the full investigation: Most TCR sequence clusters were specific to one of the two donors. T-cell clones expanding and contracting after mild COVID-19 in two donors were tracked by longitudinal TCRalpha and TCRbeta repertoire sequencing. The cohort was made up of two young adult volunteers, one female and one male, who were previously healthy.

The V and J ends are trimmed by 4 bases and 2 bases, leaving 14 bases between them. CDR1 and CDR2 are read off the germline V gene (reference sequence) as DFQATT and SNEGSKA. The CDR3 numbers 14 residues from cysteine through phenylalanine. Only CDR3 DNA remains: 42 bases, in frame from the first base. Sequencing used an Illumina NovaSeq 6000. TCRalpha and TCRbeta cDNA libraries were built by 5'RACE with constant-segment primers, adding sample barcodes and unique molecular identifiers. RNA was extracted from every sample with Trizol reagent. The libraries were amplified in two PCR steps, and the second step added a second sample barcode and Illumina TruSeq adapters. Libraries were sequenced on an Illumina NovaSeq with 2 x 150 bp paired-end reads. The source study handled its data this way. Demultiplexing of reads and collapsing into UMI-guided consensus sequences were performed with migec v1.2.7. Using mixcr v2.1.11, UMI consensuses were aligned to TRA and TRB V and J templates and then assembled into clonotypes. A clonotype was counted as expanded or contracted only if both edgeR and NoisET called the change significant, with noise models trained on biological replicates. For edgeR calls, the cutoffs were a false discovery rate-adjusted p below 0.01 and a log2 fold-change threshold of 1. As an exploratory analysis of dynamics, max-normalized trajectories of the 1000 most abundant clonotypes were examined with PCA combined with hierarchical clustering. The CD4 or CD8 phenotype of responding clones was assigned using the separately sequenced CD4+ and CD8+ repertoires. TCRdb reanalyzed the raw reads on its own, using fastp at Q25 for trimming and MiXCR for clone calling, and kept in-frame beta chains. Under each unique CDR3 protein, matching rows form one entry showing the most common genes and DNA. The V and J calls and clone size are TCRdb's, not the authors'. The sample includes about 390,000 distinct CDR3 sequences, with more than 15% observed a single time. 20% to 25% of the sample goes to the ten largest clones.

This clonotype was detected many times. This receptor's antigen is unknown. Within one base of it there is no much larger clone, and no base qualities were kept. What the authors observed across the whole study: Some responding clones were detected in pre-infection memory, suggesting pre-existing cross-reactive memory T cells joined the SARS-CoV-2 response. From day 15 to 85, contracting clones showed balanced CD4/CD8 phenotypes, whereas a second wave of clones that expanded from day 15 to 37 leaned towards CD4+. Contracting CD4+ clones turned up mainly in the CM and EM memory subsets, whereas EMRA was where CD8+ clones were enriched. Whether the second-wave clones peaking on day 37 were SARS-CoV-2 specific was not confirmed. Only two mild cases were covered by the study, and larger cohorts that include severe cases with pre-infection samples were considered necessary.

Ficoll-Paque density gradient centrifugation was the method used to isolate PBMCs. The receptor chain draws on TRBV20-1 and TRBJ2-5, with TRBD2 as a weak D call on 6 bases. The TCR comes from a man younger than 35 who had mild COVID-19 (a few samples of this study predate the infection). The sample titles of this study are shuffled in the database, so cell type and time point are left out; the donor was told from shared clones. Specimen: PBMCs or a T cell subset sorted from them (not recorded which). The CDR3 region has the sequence CSAMPGVSQETQYF. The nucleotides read TGCAGTGCTATGCCGGGAGTATCGCAAGAGACCCAGTACTTC.